This T cell receptor beta chain emerged from a study of blood T cell repertoires in COVID-19. The length of the CDR3 is 13 residues. V gave up 6 bases and J gave up 5 bases, with 11 bases separating them. Turning to this clone: This specimen includes other DNA sequences encoding the same CDR3.

The repertoire was sequenced with immunoSEQ multiplex PCR; TCRdb's copy has only in-frame clones and lacks some. Counted here are about 430,000 clones, roughly 89% occurring once; the ten biggest clones make up 0.7% to 1%. The material sequenced was peripheral blood. The clonotype was recovered from a man between 18 and 35 years old with COVID-19, enrolled during active disease. The rearrangement joins TRBV12-3 or TRBV12-4 to TRBJ1-5, with D perhaps matching TRBD1 (5 bases). In nucleotides, the CDR3 is TGTGCCAGCAGCCTGGGGGGGGATCAGCCCCAGCATTTT. This codes for CASSLGGDQPQHF.